Below, 10 T cell receptor beta chains from the same sample are listed, as sequenced in a study of CD8+ T cells in alopecia areata. cDNA reverse transcribed from extracted RNA served as the sequencing template. Assay: immunoSEQ multiplex PCR; the TCRdb copy retains only in-frame clones and omits some. Found here are 70,000 to 95,000 clones, approximately 50% of them singletons; the top ten hold roughly 6%. The specimen sequenced was NKG2D-high CD8+ T cells sorted from blood. These receptors were collected from a human donor with alopecia areata.

This clone has a count of ten or more. The chain recombines TRBV14 with TRBJ2-7; 10 nucleotides align to TRBD2. The V gene end was trimmed by 1 base and the J gene end by 4 bases; junction bases not matched to a gene: 4. The CDR3 covers 15 residues. Germline V gene sequence: CDR1 SGHDN, CDR2 FVKESK. CDR3 sequence (DNA): TGTGCCAGCAGCCAAGGAAGCGGGGGGGCGTACGAGCAGTACTTC. Its translation is CASSQGSGGAYEQYF.

V is TRBV9 and J is TRBJ2-2, with unresolved D. Germline-derived CDR1 and CDR2 are SGDLS and YYNGEE. Trimming left V 4 bases short and J 0 bases short, with 16 bases between. The CDR3 length is 17 residues. The CDR3 region has the DNA TGTGCCAGCAGCAATTTAGGGTTACTCGCGAACACCGGGGAGCTGTTTTTT. Its translation: CASSNLGLLANTGELFF. The variable domain in full, completed from reference TRBV9 and TRBJ2-2, reads DSGVTQTPKHLITATGQRVTLRCSPRSGDLSVYWYQQSLDQGLQFLIQYYNGEERAKGNILERFSAQQFPDLHSELNLSSLELGDSALYFCASSNLGLLANTGELFFGEGSRLTVL.

This clone appeared a few times. The chain employs TRBV29-1 and TRBJ2-7, with 8 bases that match TRBD1. The V segment lost 3 bases and the J segment 3 bases; nucleotides outside the gene matches: 4. This CDR3 is 13 amino acids long. Per germline, CDR1 SQVTM and CDR2 ANQGSEA. CDR3 amino acids: CSVDTGGGYEQYF. The CDR3 region has the DNA TGCAGCGTTGATACAGGGGGTGGCTACGAGCAGTACTTC.

This clone has just a few counts. The J gene is TRBJ2-7, the V gene TRBV29-1, with D tentatively TRBD1 (6 bases). This CDR3 has 15 amino acids. Looked up from germline, CDR1 is SQVTM and CDR2 is ANQGSEA. V lost 1 base to trimming and J lost 1 base, with 14 bases between them. This CDR3 is CSVEGGQGPSYEQYF. CDR3 in DNA: TGCAGCGTTGAAGGCGGGCAGGGGCCATCCTACGAGCAGTACTTC.

CDR3 loop: CASSPGQGRGEQYF. CDR3 nucleotide sequence: TGTGCCAGCAGCCCGGGACAGGGGCGAGGCGAGCAGTACTTC. The genes are TRBV2 and TRBJ2-7; 10 bases match TRBD1. The CDR3 spans 14 residues. From germline, CDR1 is SNHLY and CDR2 FYNNEI. J was trimmed by 6 bases and V by 6 bases; bases with no gene match: 8.

The chain recombines TRBV28 with TRBJ1-1, with unresolved D. This CDR3 comprises 13 residues. The germline gives CDR1 MDHEN, CDR2 SYDVKM. The V end was cut by 3 bases, the J end by 4 bases, with 9 bases between. The DNA of the CDR3 is TGTGCCAGCAGTTTCCCGGGAGGCACTGAAGCTTTCTTT. This translates into CASSFPGGTEAFF.

This clone was observed a handful of times. This chain connects TRBV2 to TRBJ2-3; no definite D call. CDR1 is SNHLY, CDR2 FYNNEI, per germline. The V gene lost 6 bases and the J gene lost 0 bases, with 10 bases spanning the gap. The CDR3 spans 14 residues. The CDR3: CASSADPSTDTQYF. Written as DNA, the CDR3 is TGTGCCAGCAGCGCCGACCCCAGCACAGATACGCAGTATTTT.

This clone was detected a few times. The rearrangement uses TRBV9 and TRBJ2-3; D gene ambiguous. CDR3 length: 12 amino acids. The V end lost 4 bases, the J end lost 4 bases, and 7 bases lay between the germline ends. Germline V lookup: CDR1 SGDLS, CDR2 YYNGEE. The CDR3 sequence: CASSISADTQYF. The DNA for the CDR3 is TGTGCCAGCAGCATCTCGGCAGATACGCAGTATTTT.

V and J are TRBV5-1 and TRBJ1-1, with TRBD1 as a possible D gene (5 bases). V dropped 1 base and J dropped 4 bases, with 11 bases sitting between them. Germline V CDR1 and CDR2: SGHRS, YFSETQ. The CDR3 extends over 14 amino acids. This CDR3 is CASSLMGLGTEAFF. CDR3 in DNA: TGCGCCAGCAGCTTGATGGGACTGGGCACTGAAGCTTTCTTT.

This chain links TRBV27 with TRBJ2-1; D is tentatively TRBD1 or TRBD2 (5 bases each). CDR1 MNHEY and CDR2 SMNVEV come from the germline V gene (reference sequence). Between the trimmed V and J ends, which lost 6 bases and 8 bases, there was a span of 17 bases. There are 14 residues in the CDR3. The CDR3 is CASSPGLAHDEQFF. CDR3 bases: TGTGCCAGCAGCCCAGGGCTAGCTCACGATGAGCAGTTCTTC.